The 14 T cell receptor beta chains reported below all come from one sample, sequenced in a study of response to subunit inactivated influenza vaccine. TCRdb recomputed calls from the RT-PCR reads with MiXCR, one row per CDR3 protein. The sample consists of more than 450,000 distinct CDR3 sequences, around 10% of them appearing once. These data were also reused for a study on T cells expressing NK-cell markers. That report adds: UMI-tagged 5'RACE template switching yielded the TCR beta cDNA.

The sequenced sample was PBMCs from blood, obtained on the day of vaccination. The receptors shown here come from a man in his fifties who received an inactivated influenza vaccine.

In its sample, this clonotype was seen a few times. The chain recombines TRBV20-1 with TRBJ2-3; D possibly uses TRBD1 or TRBD2 (6 bases each). CDR1 is DFQATT, CDR2 SNEGSKA, per germline (reference sequence). The CDR3 is 13 amino acids. V was shortened by 6 bases and J by 0 bases, with 10 bases between the two germline ends. The CDR3 spells CSALGGSTDTQYF. Written as DNA, the CDR3 is TGCAGTGCCCTAGGGGGGAGCACAGATACGCAGTATTTT.

V usage is TRBV7-6 and J usage is TRBJ2-1; D might be TRBD1 or TRBD2, each matching 5 bases. The germline gives CDR1 SGHVS, CDR2 FNYEAQ. The CDR3 extends over 13 amino acids. Trimming removed 4 bases from V and 10 bases from J, with 14 bases in between. CDR3 DNA: TGTGCCAGCAGCTCGAAGACCGGGACCGAGCAGTTCTTC. It yields the protein CASSSKTGTEQFF. Drawing the rest from reference TRBV7-6 and TRBJ2-1, the complete variable domain is GAGVSQSPRYKVTKRGQDVALRCDPISGHVSLYWYRQALGQGPEFLTYFNYEAQQDKSGLPNDRFSAERPEGSISTLTIQRTEQRDSAMYRCASSSKTGTEQFFGPGTRLTVL.

The CDR3 is CATSDRRGNQPQHF. In DNA form, the CDR3 reads TGTGCCACCAGTGATCGCCGGGGGAATCAGCCCCAGCATTTT. V gene TRBV24-1 combines with J gene TRBJ1-5, with a weak D call TRBD1 (5 bases). There are 14 residues in the CDR3. Deletions cut 3 bases from V and 4 bases from J, with 9 bases between. The V gene's germline CDR1 is KGHDR and CDR2 SFDVKD.

The table lists this clonotype with a few counts. V is TRBV3-1 and J is TRBJ2-7, with D possibly called TRBD1 or TRBD2 (5 bases each). Trimming left V 4 bases short and J 0 bases short, with 13 bases between. The CDR3 contains 15 residues. Germline CDR1 LGHDT, CDR2 YNNKEL (reference sequence). CDR3 sequence reads: CASSRRDGFSYEQYF. Written as DNA, the CDR3 is TGTGCCAGCAGCCGCCGGGACGGATTCTCCTACGAGCAGTACTTC.

This clonotype has more than one count but fewer than ten. The chain employs TRBV3-1 and TRBJ1-1, with unresolved D. The germline gives CDR1 LGHDT, CDR2 YNNKEL (reference sequence). This CDR3 is built from 12 residues. Trimming cost V 1 base and J 3 bases, with 3 bases left between them. CDR3 coding DNA: TGTGCCAGCAGCCAAGGGTACACTGAAGCTTTCTTT. This encodes CASSQGYTEAFF. Variable domain in full (rest from reference TRBV3-1 and TRBJ1-1): DTAVSQTPKYLVTQMGNDKSIKCEQNLGHDTMYWYKQDSKKFLKIMFSYNNKELIINETVPNRFSPKSPDKAHLNLHINSLELGDSAVYFCASSQGYTEAFFGQGTRLTVV.

In its sample, this clonotype was seen many times. The chain carries TRBV12-3 or TRBV12-4 and TRBJ2-2, with D uncertain. V lost 6 bases and J lost 4, with 12 bases in between. This CDR3 is 14 amino acids long. The chain's CDR3 is CASSELSITGELFF. The CDR3 bases are TGTGCCAGCAGCGAACTATCGATCACCGGGGAGCTGTTTTTT.

This chain joins TRBV11-2 and TRBJ2-3; the D is unclear. Trimming pared 7 bases from V and 3 bases from J, leaving 14 bases between. The V gene's germline CDR1 is SGHAT and CDR2 FQNNGV. The CDR3 consists of 14 residues. CDR3 sequence reads: CASTLSYWTDTQYF. CDR3 bases: TGTGCCAGCACGCTGTCTTATTGGACAGATACGCAGTATTTT.

This clonotype came up many times. This chain joins TRBV20-1 and TRBJ1-2, with D tentatively TRBD1 (6 bases). Germline V CDR1 and CDR2: DFQATT, SNEGSKA (reference sequence). This CDR3 is 11 amino acids long. With 6 bases removed from V and 8 bases from J, the gap between germline ends came to 13 bases. CDR3 protein: CSASEGGGYTF. CDR3 sequence (DNA): TGCAGTGCCTCGGAGGGGGGAGGCTACACCTTC.

The CDR3 DNA sequence: TGTGCCTGGGCAAGACAGGGAGGCTATGGCTACACCTTC. This codes for CAWARQGGYGYTF. The V call is TRBV30, the J call TRBJ1-2, with 7 bases matching TRBD1. The CDR3 has 13 amino acids. Germline CDR1 GTSNPN, CDR2 SVGIG (reference sequence). The junction had 7 bases not matched to a gene; V was cut back by 5 bases and J by 4 bases. Full variable domain (missing parts from reference TRBV30 and TRBJ1-2): SQTIHQWPATLVQPVGSPLSLECTVEGTSNPNLYWYRQAAGRGLQLLFYSVGIGQISSEVPQNLSASRPQDRQFILSSKKLLLSDSGFYLCAWARQGGYGYTFGSGTRLTVV.

This clonotype has more than one count but fewer than ten. DNA for the CDR3: TGTGCCAGCAGCTTGGGACAGGGTCTCTTCACAGATACGCAGTATTTT. Protein product: CASSLGQGLFTDTQYF. V is TRBV7-2 and J is TRBJ2-3; 9 bases line up with TRBD1. Germline V gene sequence: CDR1 SGHTA, CDR2 FQGNSA. Trimming removed 3 bases from V and 2 bases from J; junction bases left unmatched: 6. This CDR3 has 16 residues.

The V and J genes are TRBV18 and TRBJ2-3; 16 positions match TRBD2. The V and J ends lost 5 bases and 1 base, in that order; junction bases with no gene match: 6. CDR1 is KGHSH and CDR2 is LQKENI in the germline V gene. The CDR3 is made up of 18 amino acids. CDR3 region: CASSSGLAGGPRTDTQYF. CDR3 DNA: TGTGCCAGCTCATCGGGACTAGCGGGAGGGCCTCGCACAGATACGCAGTATTTT.

This clonotype came up many times. The genes are TRBV6-2 or TRBV6-3 and TRBJ2-1, with D maybe TRBD1 (6 bases). This CDR3 region has 13 residues. V lost 6 bases and J 1 base, leaving 7 bases between the germline ends. Germline lookup yields CDR1 MNHEY and CDR2 SVGEGT. This chain's CDR3 is CASRTGSYNEQFF. The CDR3 nucleotides read TGTGCCAGCAGAACAGGGTCCTACAATGAGCAGTTCTTC.

V is TRBV7-2 and J is TRBJ2-1, with D unresolved. This CDR3 comprises 12 residues. Germline V gene data show CDR1 as SGHTA and CDR2 as FQGNSA. Trimming pared 5 bases from V and 5 bases from J, leaving 7 bases between. The DNA for the CDR3 is TGTGCCAGCAGCGCCGCTCACAATGAGCAGTTCTTC. Protein: CASSAAHNEQFF.

This clonotype has only a few counts. The chain joins TRBV7-6 to TRBJ2-7, with D perhaps TRBD1 (6 bases). CDR3 length equals 14 residues. V lost 5 bases and J lost 2, with 13 bases in between. The V gene's germline CDR1 is SGHVS and CDR2 FNYEAQ. The CDR3 DNA reads TGTGCCAGCAGCCTAACTTGGGACACCTACGAGCAGTACTTC. This translates into CASSLTWDTYEQYF. Drawing the rest from reference TRBV7-6 and TRBJ2-7, the complete variable domain is GAGVSQSPRYKVTKRGQDVALRCDPISGHVSLYWYRQALGQGPEFLTYFNYEAQQDKSGLPNDRFSAERPEGSISTLTIQRTEQRDSAMYRCASSLTWDTYEQYFGPGTRLTVT.